This T cell receptor beta chain was sequenced for a study of regulatory and conventional T cells in breast cancer. TCRdb ran MiXCR on the PCR reads and lists one entry per CDR3 protein. In the table there are some 1,500 distinct CDR3 sequences, 55% to 75% of which are singletons. This CDR3 contains 14 residues. CDR1 and CDR2 (germline): KGHSH, LQKENI. This clonotype was recorded only once. Compared with germline, one end of the junction differs, possibly owing to a read error. The sequenced sample consisted of regulatory T cells from blood. The TCR originated in a female donor in good health. V gene TRBV18 combines with J gene TRBJ1-1, with D possibly TRBD1 on 6 matching bases. CDR3 nucleotides: TGTGCCAGCTCACCTTTAGGAGGGGACACTGAAACTTTCTTT. Residues: CASSPLGGDTETFF.